These T cell receptor beta chains were read from a single sample in a study of T cell repertoires in cytomegalovirus infection. For these receptors, no antigen is known. TCRdb called the reads again in MiXCR, with one record for every CDR3 protein. This sample has about 920,000 distinct CDR3 sequences, with around 32% found just once. The source material was cultured CD8+ T cells from PBMCs, sampled from culture after CMV antigen stimulation. The receptors were sampled from a human donor in good health (CMV status not recorded). Some clones in this sample may be carry-over from other donors' samples. The CDR3 runs from the conserved cysteine through the conserved F or W. Fields, in order: D gene, clone size, J gene, V gene, CDR3 protein, CDR3 DNA. The D gene is left open where the match is weak. The size field is filled for only some rows; it gives once, few, many or a size class.

NA,NA,TRBJ2-5,TRBV27,CASSSGPVGEETQYF,TGTGCCAGCAGTTCCGGACCCGTGGGTGAGGAGACCCAGTACTTC
TRBD2,few,TRBJ2-1,TRBV10-3,CAILAGGNEQFF,TGTGCCATACTAGCGGGGGGAAATGAGCAGTTCTTC
NA,NA,TRBJ2-3,TRBV27,CASSPQGTGSHF,TGTGCCAGCAGTCCTCAGGGTACCGGCTCCCATTTT
NA,NA,TRBJ2-2,TRBV5-1,CASIAGIAGELFF,TGCGCCAGCATCGCAGGGATCGCCGGGGAGCTGTTTTTT
NA,NA,TRBJ2-7,TRBV27,CASSHHPDEQYF,TGTGCCAGCAGTCATCACCCAGACGAGCAGTACTTC
NA,few,TRBJ1-5,TRBV5-5,CASSWDKGNQPQHF,TGTGCCAGCAGCTGGGACAAGGGGAATCAGCCCCAGCATTTT
NA,NA,TRBJ1-1,TRBV19,CASSRVESTEAFF,TGTGCCAGTAGCAGGGTGGAAAGCACTGAAGCTTTCTTT
TRBD1,few,TRBJ1-5,TRBV4-1,CASSPAPGQFNQPQHF,TGCGCCAGCAGCCCCGCTCCGGGACAGTTCAATCAGCCCCAGCATTTT
NA,NA,TRBJ2-7,TRBV7-6,CANSQKRSQGMSYEQYF,TGTGCCAACAGCCAAAAGAGGTCGCAGGGTATGTCCTACGAGCAGTACTTC
NA,few,TRBJ1-4,TRBV4-1,CASSQVATNEKLFF,TGCGCCAGCAGCCAAGTTGCAACTAATGAAAAACTGTTTTTT
NA,NA,TRBJ2-3,TRBV27,CASSLGEWGVTDTQYF,TGTGCCAGCAGCTTGGGAGAGTGGGGGGTCACAGATACGCAGTATTTT
TRBD1,NA,TRBJ2-5,TRBV6-2/TRBV6-3,CASSYSKGQGVTQYF,TGTGCCAGCAGTTACTCGAAAGGACAGGGGGTAACCCAGTACTTC
TRBD1,NA,TRBJ1-6,TRBV5-5,CASSQGDRVGPLHF,TGTGCCAGCAGCCAAGGGGACAGGGTTGGACCCCTCCACTTT
TRBD1,NA,TRBJ1-2,TRBV14,CASSFGDRGYFYGYTF,TGTGCCAGCAGCTTCGGAGACAGGGGATACTTCTATGGCTACACCTTC
NA,NA,TRBJ1-4,TRBV7-8,CASSLYRTKDEKLFF,TGTGCCAGCAGCCTTTACCGGACAAAGGATGAAAAACTGTTTTTT
TRBD1,NA,TRBJ1-1,TRBV27,CAIRQGVEAFF,TGTGCCATCAGACAGGGTGTTGAAGCTTTCTTT
TRBD1,medium-sized,TRBJ1-5,TRBV28,CASSRRQGRNQPQHF,TGTGCCAGCAGTCGGCGACAGGGTCGGAATCAGCCCCAGCATTTT
NA,NA,TRBJ2-7,TRBV19,CASSIEEGGAYEQYF,TGTGCCAGTAGTATAGAGGAGGGGGGAGCCTACGAGCAGTACTTC
NA,NA,TRBJ2-5,TRBV2,CASNQGYQETQYF,TGTGCCAGCAATCAGGGCTACCAAGAGACCCAGTACTTC
TRBD2,many,TRBJ2-5,TRBV7-2,CASSAHTLLAGVQETQYF,TGTGCCAGCAGCGCCCATACCCTACTAGCGGGAGTTCAAGAGACCCAGTACTTC
NA,NA,TRBJ1-5,TRBV2,CASSESGQWDQPQHF,TGTGCCAGCAGTGAATCGGGGCAGTGGGATCAGCCCCAGCATTTT
TRBD2,NA,TRBJ2-5,TRBV25-1,CASRRTSGSGYQETQYF,TGTGCCAGCAGGAGGACTAGCGGGAGTGGGTACCAAGAGACCCAGTACTTC
TRBD2,NA,TRBJ2-3,TRBV14,CASSLQRGDTDTQYF,TGTGCCAGCAGCCTGCAGCGGGGGGACACAGATACGCAGTATTTT
NA,NA,TRBJ2-5,TRBV7-2,CASRLGSLGYQETQYF,TGTGCCAGCAGATTAGGGTCTTTGGGGTACCAAGAGACCCAGTACTTC
TRBD1,NA,TRBJ1-5,TRBV27,CASSLIGAGGQPQHF,TGTGCCAGCAGTTTAATCGGAGCAGGGGGACAGCCCCAGCATTTT
TRBD1,once,TRBJ1-5,TRBV7-9,CASSGDRGYSNQPQHF,TGTGCCAGCAGCGGGGACAGGGGCTATAGCAATCAGCCCCAGCATTTT
TRBD1,NA,TRBJ2-5,TRBV10-3,CAISATGGGETQYF,TGTGCCATCAGTGCCACAGGGGGCGGGGAGACCCAGTACTTC
TRBD2,few,TRBJ2-1,TRBV10-3,CAISEYRSGEVQFF,TGTGCCATCAGTGAGTATCGGAGCGGGGAAGTACAGTTCTTC
NA,NA,TRBJ2-6,TRBV20-1,CSARQILPTGANVLTF,TGCAGTGCAAGACAGATCCTCCCCACTGGGGCCAACGTCCTGACTTTC
NA,few,TRBJ1-2,TRBV12-3/TRBV12-4,CASSFPDPIRSHYTF,TGTGCCAGCAGTTTCCCGGACCCGATACGAAGTCACTACACCTTC
NA,NA,TRBJ2-3,TRBV14,CASRPFGSITDTQYF,TGTGCCAGCCGTCCCTTCGGTTCCATCACAGATACGCAGTATTTT
NA,NA,TRBJ2-1,TRBV5-6,CASSETDYNEQFF,TGTGCCAGCAGCGAGACAGATTACAATGAGCAGTTCTTC
TRBD1,NA,TRBJ2-6,TRBV10-1,CASSEGTGGVGANVLTF,TGCGCCAGCAGTGAAGGGACAGGGGGCGTTGGGGCCAACGTCCTGACTTTC
TRBD1,NA,TRBJ1-1,TRBV5-4,CASSWGLQGLNTEAFF,TGTGCCAGCAGCTGGGGGTTACAGGGGTTGAACACTGAAGCTTTCTTT
NA,many,TRBJ1-1,TRBV7-6,CASSFGEKAEAFF,TGTGCCAGCAGCTTCGGGGAAAAGGCTGAAGCTTTCTTT
NA,once,TRBJ2-7,TRBV27,CASSLQAGSYEQYF,TGTGCCAGCAGTTTACAGGCGGGCTCCTACGAGCAGTACTTC
TRBD2,few,TRBJ2-3,TRBV25-1,CASIPWTSGRALDTQYF,TGTGCCAGCATTCCTTGGACTAGCGGGAGGGCCCTGGATACGCAGTATTTT
NA,NA,TRBJ2-7,TRBV6-8,CVSSLGNEQYF,TGTGTCAGCAGTTTGGGGAACGAGCAGTACTTC
NA,NA,TRBJ2-7,TRBV5-1,CASQTLADPLYEQYF,TGCGCCAGTCAAACCTTGGCTGACCCCTTATACGAGCAGTACTTC
NA,NA,TRBJ1-5,TRBV6-6,CASSGLSYSNQPQHF,TGTGCCAGCAGCGGACTTTCCTATAGCAATCAGCCCCAGCATTTT
NA,NA,TRBJ1-2,TRBV20-1,CSARYPKSNYGYTF,TGCAGTGCTAGATACCCCAAATCTAACTATGGCTACACCTTC
TRBD1,NA,TRBJ1-5,TRBV6-6,CASSYFGDRGPSYGNQPQHF,TGTGCCAGCAGTTATTTCGGGGACAGGGGGCCCTCTTACGGCAATCAGCCCCAGCATTTT
TRBD2,few,TRBJ2-1,TRBV7-8,CASSPRGSGGAPNEQFF,TGTGCCAGCAGCCCCCGGGGTAGCGGGGGGGCACCAAATGAGCAGTTCTTC
NA,NA,TRBJ1-4,TRBV28,CASSSYYVGTINEKLFF,TGTGCCAGCAGTTCATATTATGTCGGGACAATAAATGAAAAACTGTTTTTT
TRBD1,few,TRBJ2-1,TRBV7-8,CASSRDRSLHNEQFF,TGTGCCAGCAGCAGGGACAGGTCCTTACACAATGAGCAGTTCTTC
NA,few,TRBJ1-1,TRBV7-6,CASSTASTRNTEAFF,TGTGCCAGCAGCACTGCCTCCACGAGGAACACTGAAGCTTTCTTT
NA,few,TRBJ1-1,TRBV27,CASSLSGQRMNTEAFF,TGTGCCAGCAGTTTATCAGGGCAGCGGATGAACACTGAAGCTTTCTTT
NA,NA,TRBJ2-6,TRBV14,CASSPTAYGANVLTF,TGTGCCAGCAGCCCAACAGCTTATGGGGCCAACGTCCTGACTTTC
NA,NA,TRBJ2-7,TRBV9,CASSALPSSSYEQYF,TGTGCCAGCAGCGCCCTGCCGTCTAGCTCCTACGAGCAGTACTTC
TRBD1,NA,TRBJ2-3,TRBV27,CASSLIGGDADTQYF,TGTGCCAGCAGTTTAATAGGGGGCGACGCAGATACGCAGTATTTT
TRBD1,few,TRBJ1-3,TRBV6-1,CASSEWTGSSGNTIYF,TGTGCCAGCAGTGAATGGACAGGCAGCTCTGGAAACACCATATATTTT
TRBD1,few,TRBJ1-5,TRBV11-2,CASSLDGTGGQPQHF,TGTGCCAGCAGCTTAGATGGAACAGGGGGTCAGCCCCAGCATTTT
TRBD1,NA,TRBJ1-1,TRBV4-1,CASSQDQGAEAFF,TGCGCCAGCAGCCAAGATCAGGGGGCTGAAGCTTTCTTT